The source of this T cell receptor beta chain is a study of T cells in Graves' hyperthyroidism and ophthalmopathy. The wider study: Peripheral blood was obtained at initial diagnosis, preceding any treatment.

The study excluded patients with uncontrolled infection, other autoimmune disease, pregnancy or lactation. Clinical symptoms, serum thyroxine, TRAb, thyroid ultrasound and orbital computed tomography established diagnosis. From more than 9 ml of fresh peripheral blood, PBMCs were isolated. The CDR3 sequence is 14 residues long. Per the germline V gene, CDR1 is SGHAT and CDR2 is FQNNGV. Trimming left V 4 bases short and J 7 bases short, with 16 bases between. This clonotype was recorded at least ten times. Amplified TCR beta CDR3 regions derived from RNA transcripts. RT-PCR in the first round (using the HTBI primer set) targeted the TCR CDR3. TCRdb ran MiXCR on the multiplex PCR reads and lists one entry per CDR3 protein. The profile shows about 640,000 distinct CDR3 sequences, around 21% of them singletons.

The V and J genes are TRBV11-2 and TRBJ1-1; D is ambiguous. The receptor was derived from a man aged 30-40 years with Graves' ophthalmopathy. Material for sequencing was blood. Here the CDR3 reads CASSSDGRIHEAFF. CDR3 coding DNA: TGTGCCAGCAGCTCCGACGGACGGATCCATGAAGCTTTCTTT. The full variable domain, with the rest looked up from reference TRBV11-2 and TRBJ1-1, is EAGVAQSPRYKIIEKRQSVAFWCNPISGHATLYWYQQILGQGPKLLIQFQNNGVVDDSQLPKDRFSAERLKGVDSTLKIQPAKLEDSAVYLCASSSDGRIHEAFFGQGTRLTVV.